A single sample is the source of the 10 T cell receptor beta chains below, sequenced in a study of T cells in Graves' hyperthyroidism and ophthalmopathy. Researchers amplified the TCR beta CDR3 regions from RNA transcripts. During a first-round RT-PCR of the TCR CDR3, the HTBI primer set was used. TCRdb ran MiXCR on the multiplex PCR reads and lists one entry per CDR3 protein. The sample carries 700,000 or so distinct CDR3 sequences, around 17% recorded once. The sample was blood. Receptor source: a man younger than 35 with Graves' hyperthyroidism.

This clonotype showed up many times. The V and J genes are TRBV12-3 or TRBV12-4 and TRBJ1-4, with D unclear. The CDR3 covers 14 residues. The V end was cut by 3 bases, the J end by 0 bases, with 5 bases between. In nucleotides, the CDR3 is TGTGCCAGCAGTTTGTGGGCAACTAATGAAAAACTGTTTTTT. Translation gives CASSLWATNEKLFF.

This chain connects TRBV28 to TRBJ2-4, with D tentatively TRBD2 (6 bases). CDR3 length equals 16 residues. Trimming took 6 bases from V and 5 from J, leaving 20 bases between them. Per germline, CDR1 MDHEN and CDR2 SYDVKM. CDR3 amino acids: CASSHAGALAENIQYF. CDR3 coding DNA: TGTGCCAGCAGCCACGCCGGGGCCTTAGCGGAAAACATTCAGTACTTC.

This clonotype came up a few times. This chain links TRBV5-1 with TRBJ2-1; D gene ambiguous. Germline V gene lookup returns CDR1 SGHRS and CDR2 YFSETQ. V gave up 0 bases and J gave up 1 base, with 11 bases separating them. There are 16 residues in the CDR3. The CDR3 loop reads CASSLDYGLSYNEQFF. The CDR3 nucleotides are TGCGCCAGCAGCTTGGATTACGGGCTATCCTACAATGAGCAGTTCTTC.

This clonotype was detected many times. The chain employs TRBV2 and TRBJ2-5; possibly TRBD1 for D (5 bases). The ends were cut back, 6 bases at V and 0 bases at J, with 11 bases in the middle. The CDR3 sequence is 14 residues long. Germline V gene data show CDR1 as SNHLY and CDR2 as FYNNEI. This chain's CDR3 is CASRPNRNQETQYF. CDR3 sequence (DNA): TGTGCCAGCAGGCCCAACAGGAACCAAGAGACCCAGTACTTC.

The chain employs TRBV7-9 and TRBJ1-5; possibly TRBD1 for D (6 bases). Germline V lookup: CDR1 SEHNR, CDR2 FQNEAQ (reference sequence). V was shortened by 4 bases and J by 4 bases, with 17 bases between the two germline ends. The CDR3 has 16 amino acids. The CDR3 here is CASSSAQGGTNQPQHF. The CDR3 region has the DNA TGTGCCAGCAGCTCCGCCCAAGGGGGGACAAATCAGCCCCAGCATTTT.

This chain joins TRBV5-1 and TRBJ1-1; 10 bases line up with TRBD1. Germline V gene sequence: CDR1 SGHRS, CDR2 YFSETQ. The CDR3 consists of 14 residues. The V segment lost 0 bases and the J segment 7 bases; nucleotides outside the gene matches: 3. DNA of the CDR3: TGCGCCAGCAGCTTGGGACAGGGGGCTAATGAAGCTTTCTTT. Its translation is CASSLGQGANEAFF.

The genes are TRBV20-1 and TRBJ2-5, with 8 positions matching TRBD1. V was pared by 0 bases and J by 5 bases, with 8 bases of the junction left unmatched. The germline V gene encodes CDR1 DFQATT and CDR2 SNEGSKA (reference sequence). The CDR3 length is 15 residues. DNA of the CDR3: TGCAGTGCTAGAGATGGGAGCAGGGGGCTGGAGACCCAGTACTTC. Its protein product is CSARDGSRGLETQYF.

This clonotype has only a few counts. This chain joins TRBV13 and TRBJ2-3, with TRBD2 identical over 10 bases. The V and J ends lost 0 bases and 5 bases, in that order; junction bases with no gene match: 2. The CDR3 is made up of 15 amino acids. The germline gives CDR1 PRHDT, CDR2 FYEKMQ (reference sequence). This CDR3 reads CASSLGPSGRDTQYF. The DNA for the CDR3 is TGTGCCAGCAGCTTAGGTCCTAGCGGGAGAGATACGCAGTATTTT.

In its sample, this clonotype was seen many times. The chain employs TRBV6-1 and TRBJ2-7; TRBD2 matches 8 bases. V was pared by 1 base and J by 5 bases, with 7 bases of the junction left unmatched. Germline lookup yields CDR1 MNHNS and CDR2 SASEGT. The CDR3 has 15 residues. CDR3 in amino acids: CASSEEVAGIDEQYF. In nucleotides, the CDR3 is TGTGCCAGCAGTGAAGAGGTAGCGGGAATAGACGAGCAGTACTTC.

This clonotype was picked up a small number of times. For the CDR3, the DNA is TGTGCTAGTGGTTTTCGTTCTTACGAGCAGTACTTC. This translates into CASGFRSYEQYF. V usage is TRBV12-5 and J usage is TRBJ2-7; D uncertain. Germline CDR1 reads LGHNT; CDR2 reads FRNRAP. With 3 bases removed from V and 4 bases from J, the gap between germline ends came to 7 bases. The CDR3 is 12 amino acids.